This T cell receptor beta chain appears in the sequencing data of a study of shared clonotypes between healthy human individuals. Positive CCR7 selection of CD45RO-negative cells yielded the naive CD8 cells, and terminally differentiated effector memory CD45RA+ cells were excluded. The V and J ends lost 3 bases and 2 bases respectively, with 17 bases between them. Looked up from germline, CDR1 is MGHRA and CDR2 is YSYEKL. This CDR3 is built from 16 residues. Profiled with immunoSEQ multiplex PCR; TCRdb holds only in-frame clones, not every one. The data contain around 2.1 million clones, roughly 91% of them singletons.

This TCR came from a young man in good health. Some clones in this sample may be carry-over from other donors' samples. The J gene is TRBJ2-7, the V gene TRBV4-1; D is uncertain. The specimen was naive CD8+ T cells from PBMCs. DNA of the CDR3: TGCGCCAGCAGCCATTCCCAGAATGGGCCTGCCTACGAGCAGTACTTC. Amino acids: CASSHSQNGPAYEQYF.